One sample yielded the 18 T cell receptor beta chains listed below, sequenced in a study of naive and memory T cell subsets. Two oligonucleotides, mixed equimolar, formed the beta constant-region primer covering TRBC1 and TRBC2. TCRdb recomputed calls from the UMI-ligation and nested PCR reads with MiXCR, one row per CDR3 protein. This sample yields under 150,000 distinct CDR3 sequences, of which 15% to 20% are seen a single time; 0.14% to 0.15% belongs to the top ten. The sequenced sample consisted of naive CD4+ T cells from blood. These receptor sequences come from a human donor in good health.

The chain couples TRBV20-1 to TRBJ2-5; TRBD2 agrees at 9 bases. CDR1 and CDR2 from the germline V gene are DFQATT and SNEGSKA (reference sequence). The J segment lost 1 base and the V segment lost 2 bases, leaving 5 bases of the junction unmatched. This CDR3 has 15 residues. The CDR3 reads CSARPATSGQETQYF. For the CDR3, the DNA is TGCAGTGCTAGACCGGCGACTAGCGGCCAAGAGACCCAGTACTTC.

The chain employs TRBV5-4 and TRBJ2-7; maybe TRBD2 (7 bases). Trimming shortened V by 4 bases and J by 6 bases, and 14 bases separated the two germline ends. In germline, CDR1 is SGHNT, CDR2 YYREEE (reference sequence). This CDR3 contains 13 residues. CDR3 coding DNA: TGTGCCAGCAGCCTGGGAGGGGGGATCGAGCAGTACTTC. It codes for CASSLGGGIEQYF.

The genes are TRBV7-2 and TRBJ2-5; 8 bases agree with TRBD2. CDR1 SGHTA and CDR2 FQGNSA come from the germline V gene. This CDR3 region has 16 residues. V shed 4 bases and J 5 bases; nucleotides not matched to a gene: 12. This chain's CDR3 is CASSSLSAGGGETQYF. CDR3 nucleotide sequence: TGTGCCAGCAGCTCACTCTCGGCGGGAGGAGGGGAGACCCAGTACTTC.

This clonotype was observed a handful of times. The CDR3 loop is CASSPPGGLSTDTQYF. The CDR3 coding sequence is TGTGCCAGCAGTCCTCCGGGCGGATTATCCACAGATACGCAGTATTTT. This chain connects TRBV3-1 to TRBJ2-3; D uncertain. CDR3 size: 16 residues. Germline loops: CDR1 LGHDT, CDR2 YNNKEL (reference sequence). The V and J ends lost 6 bases and 2 bases respectively, with 18 bases between them.

Only a few counts were recorded for this clonotype. The J gene is TRBJ2-5, the V gene TRBV5-4; D is unclear. This CDR3 has 15 amino acids. V lost 1 base and J 2 bases, leaving 12 bases between the germline ends. CDR1 and CDR2 from the germline V gene are SGHNT and YYREEE (reference sequence). This CDR3 is CASSLPGRGQETQYF. CDR3 DNA: TGTGCCAGCAGCTTGCCCGGACGAGGACAAGAGACCCAGTACTTC.

The chain recombines TRBV4-3 with TRBJ2-4, with D maybe TRBD1 (6 bases). Trimming shortened V by 3 bases and J by 0 bases, and 12 bases separated the two germline ends. CDR3 length: 16 amino acids. In germline, CDR1 is LGHNA, CDR2 YSLEER. The CDR3 reads CASSQGTHLAKNIQYF. DNA for the CDR3: TGCGCCAGCAGCCAGGGGACACATCTAGCCAAAAACATTCAGTACTTC.

The genes are TRBV7-8 and TRBJ1-1; perhaps TRBD1 as D (6 bases). The CDR3 is 14 amino acids. V was trimmed by 4 bases and J by 2 bases, leaving 11 bases between them. Germline V gene data show CDR1 as SGHVS and CDR2 as FQNEAQ. CDR3 coding DNA: TGTGCCAGCAGCTCCCGAGGGGGAAACACTGAAGCTTTCTTT. This sequence encodes CASSSRGGNTEAFF.

The sample holds a few counts of this clonotype. The J gene is TRBJ1-1, the V gene TRBV12-3 or TRBV12-4, with D possibly matching TRBD1 (6 bases). This CDR3 has 15 residues. Trimming took 5 bases from V and 0 from J, leaving 13 bases between them. The DNA for the CDR3 is TGTGCCAGCAGTCCGACTGGACAGATGAACACTGAAGCTTTCTTT. This encodes CASSPTGQMNTEAFF.

This chain connects TRBV28 to TRBJ2-1, with a tentative D call TRBD1 (6 bases). The CDR3 is made up of 16 amino acids. CDR1 MDHEN and CDR2 SYDVKM come from the germline V gene. V was clipped by 2 bases and J by 7 bases, with 18 bases between them. CDR3 in amino acids: CASSLGGQGTRNEQFF. CDR3 sequence (DNA): TGTGCCAGCAGTTTAGGCGGTCAGGGGACCAGGAATGAGCAGTTCTTC. Using reference TRBV28 and TRBJ2-1 for the parts outside the CDR3, the full variable domain is DVKVTQSSRYLVKRTGEKVFLECVQDMDHENMFWYRQDPGLGLRLIYFSYDVKMKEKGDIPEGYSVSREKKERFSLILESASTNQTSMYLCASSLGGQGTRNEQFFGPGTRLTVL.

This clonotype appeared a few times. The chain is built from TRBV9 and TRBJ1-2, with 8 bases that match TRBD1. With 0 bases clipped from V and 5 bases from J, the junction kept 6 bases outside the gene matches. The CDR3 is 15 residues long. Germline loops: CDR1 SGDLS, CDR2 YYNGEE. The DNA for the CDR3 is TGTGCCAGCAGCGTAGTGGGGACAGGTCGATATGGCTACACCTTC. Its protein product is CASSVVGTGRYGYTF.

The table lists this clonotype with a few counts. The J gene is TRBJ2-7, the V gene TRBV7-3, with unresolved D. CDR1 SGHTA and CDR2 FQGTGA come from the germline V gene. V lost 3 bases, J lost 7 bases, and 4 bases lay in between. This CDR3 is built from 10 residues. The CDR3 here is CASSLWEQYF. Written as DNA, the CDR3 is TGTGCCAGCAGCTTGTGGGAGCAGTACTTC.

V usage is TRBV6-6 and J usage is TRBJ2-3; TRBD2 agrees at 12 bases. After removal of 0 bases from V and 3 bases from J, the junction contained 7 bases not matched to a gene. The germline V gene has CDR1 MNHNY and CDR2 SVGAGI (reference sequence). The CDR3 is 18 residues long. The CDR3 sequence: CASSYSPGLAGRTDTQYF. As DNA, the CDR3 is TGTGCCAGCAGTTACTCGCCTGGACTAGCGGGACGGACAGATACGCAGTATTTT.

The chain has TRBV7-7 and TRBJ1-1, with D possibly being TRBD1 (5 bases). The CDR3 covers 15 residues. V lost 4 bases and J 0 bases, leaving 12 bases between the germline ends. In germline, CDR1 is SSHAT, CDR2 FNYEAQ (reference sequence). This chain's CDR3 is CASSSETAMNTEAFF. In DNA, the CDR3 is TGTGCCAGCAGCTCGGAGACAGCCATGAACACTGAAGCTTTCTTT. Full variable domain (missing parts from reference TRBV7-7 and TRBJ1-1): GAGVSQSPRYKVTKRGQDVTLRCDPISSHATLYWYQQALGQGPEFLTYFNYEAQPDKSGLPSDRFSAERPEGSISTLTIQRTEQRDSAMYRCASSSETAMNTEAFFGQGTRLTVV.

This clonotype was picked up many times. The chain couples TRBV12-3 or TRBV12-4 to TRBJ2-6, with D unresolved. V lost 3 bases to trimming and J lost 1 base, with 7 bases between them. The CDR3 is 15 residues long. The CDR3 spells CASSFPVSGANVLTF. The CDR3 region has the DNA TGTGCCAGCAGTTTCCCAGTGTCTGGGGCCAACGTCCTGACTTTC.

This clonotype was seen more than once but under ten times. The chain joins TRBV5-4 to TRBJ1-3; 7 nucleotides match TRBD1. Germline CDR1 reads SGHNT; CDR2 reads YYREEE (reference sequence). This CDR3 has 15 amino acids. Losses at the gene ends were 1 base for V and 1 base for J; bases not matched to a gene: 2. This CDR3 reads CASSLPGGSGNTIYF. In DNA form, the CDR3 reads TGTGCCAGCAGCTTGCCAGGGGGTTCTGGAAACACCATATATTTT. The full variable domain, completed using reference TRBV5-4 and TRBJ1-3, is ETGVTQSPTHLIKTRGQQVTLRCSSQSGHNTVSWYQQALGQGPQFIFQYYREEENGRGNFPPRFSGLQFPNYSSELNVNALELDDSALYLCASSLPGGSGNTIYFGEGSWLTVV.

CDR3 sequence reads: CASSATGLNEKLFF. The CDR3 nucleotides read TGTGCCAGCAGCGCGACAGGTCTTAATGAAAAACTGTTTTTT. The chain carries TRBV6-1 and TRBJ1-4; maybe TRBD1 (6 bases). The germline V gene encodes CDR1 MNHNS and CDR2 SASEGT. Deletions cut 6 bases from V and 4 bases from J, with 12 bases between. This CDR3 has 14 amino acids.

This sequence joins TRBV4-1 and TRBJ2-2; D is ambiguous. Trimming removed 1 base from V and 0 bases from J, with 6 bases in between. The germline V gene has CDR1 MGHRA and CDR2 YSYEKL. This CDR3 comprises 15 residues. The CDR3 DNA is TGCGCCAGCAGCCAAGTTTCCCCGAACACCGGGGAGCTGTTTTTT. Encoded protein: CASSQVSPNTGELFF.

This clonotype was counted only a few times. The V call is TRBV3-1, the J call TRBJ2-3; 10 bases line up with TRBD2. This CDR3 spans 16 amino acids. Germline trimming cut 1 base from V and 6 bases from J; bases unmatched to any gene: 7. CDR1 is LGHDT and CDR2 is YNNKEL in the germline V gene (reference sequence). The CDR3 DNA is TGTGCCAGCAGCCAAGTTGGAGGTAGCGGGAGGGATACGCAGTATTTT. It is translated as CASSQVGGSGRDTQYF.